Listed below are T cell receptor beta chains from one sample, sequenced in a study of blood T cell repertoires in COVID-19. Profiling relied on immunoSEQ multiplex PCR, and the TCRdb table lists in-frame clones only, not all of them. The sample has roughly 500,000 clones, approximately 91% seen once; the top ten hold more than 7.5%. Material: PBMCs or T cells enriched from blood (not recorded which). The receptors here all came from a woman aged 55-75 years who had recovered from COVID-19. CDR3s include the opening cysteine and the closing phenylalanine or tryptophan. The D gene is left open where the match is weak. Expanded clones get a size class; other rows say once, few or many, or leave the size out.

CDR3 DNA: TGTGCCAGCAGCTTGGACGCTAGGGGGACTGAAGCTTTCTTT
CDR3 protein: CASSLDARGTEAFF
J gene: TRBJ1-1
D gene: .
V gene: TRBV5-6
clone size: .

CDR3 DNA: TGTGCCTGGAGTGCGCCAATATACCGGGACACTCATCAGCCCCAGCATTTT
CDR3 protein: CAWSAPIYRDTHQPQHF
J gene: TRBJ1-5
D gene: .
V gene: TRBV30
clone size: .

CDR3 DNA: TGTGCCACCAGTAAGGGACTAGCGGGGGCAGAGACCCAGTACTTC
CDR3 protein: CATSKGLAGAETQYF
J gene: TRBJ2-5
D gene: TRBD2
V gene: TRBV24-1
clone size: .

CDR3 DNA: TGCAGTGCTAGTTGGCAGGGGGACACCGGGGAGCTGTTTTTT
CDR3 protein: CSASWQGDTGELFF
J gene: TRBJ2-2
D gene: TRBD1
V gene: TRBV20-1
clone size: .

CDR3 DNA: TGTGCCAGTAGTTTCCTAACCATTGTGGACACCGGGGAGCTGTTTTTT
CDR3 protein: CASSFLTIVDTGELFF
J gene: TRBJ2-2
D gene: .
V gene: TRBV19
clone size: .

CDR3 DNA: TGCGCCAGCAGCTTGGGACAGTTTAGTGACATTCAGTACTTC
CDR3 protein: CASSLGQFSDIQYF
J gene: TRBJ2-4
D gene: .
V gene: TRBV5-1
clone size: .

CDR3 DNA: TGTGCCAGCAGTTTCCTCGGACAGGGCACAGATACGCAGTATTTT
CDR3 protein: CASSFLGQGTDTQYF
J gene: TRBJ2-3
D gene: TRBD1
V gene: TRBV27
clone size: .

CDR3 DNA: TGCAGTGCTAGTTCGGAGAGGGAGTATGGCTACACCTTC
CDR3 protein: CSASSEREYGYTF
J gene: TRBJ1-2
D gene: .
V gene: TRBV20-1
clone size: .

CDR3 DNA: TGTGCCAGCTCGACGCAGGGGGCGAGCAATCAGCCCCAGCATTTT
CDR3 protein: CASSTQGASNQPQHF
J gene: TRBJ1-5
D gene: TRBD1
V gene: TRBV18
clone size: .

CDR3 DNA: TGTGCCAGCAGCTCGGACAGCTCGATCAATCAGCCCCAGCATTTT
CDR3 protein: CASSSDSSINQPQHF
J gene: TRBJ1-5
D gene: .
V gene: TRBV27
clone size: .

CDR3 DNA: TGTGCCAGCAGCCCCCAGGGCTCTAGCACAGATACGCAGTATTTT
CDR3 protein: CASSPQGSSTDTQYF
J gene: TRBJ2-3
D gene: .
V gene: TRBV5-4
clone size: .

CDR3 DNA: TGTGCCAGAAGCTGGGGGACGACAGGGGAGGGCCCCAATCAGCCCCAGCATTTT
CDR3 protein: CARSWGTTGEGPNQPQHF
J gene: TRBJ1-5
D gene: TRBD1
V gene: TRBV5-3
clone size: once

CDR3 DNA: TGTGCCACCAGTGAAGGGGGCATAGGCAATCAGCCCCAGCATTTT
CDR3 protein: CATSEGGIGNQPQHF
J gene: TRBJ1-5
D gene: TRBD1
V gene: TRBV24-1
clone size: .

CDR3 DNA: TGTGCTAGTGGTTTGGTACTAGAGGAAGGAGAGACCCAGTACTTC
CDR3 protein: CASGLVLEEGETQYF
J gene: TRBJ2-5
D gene: .
V gene: TRBV12-5
clone size: .

CDR3 DNA: TGTGCCAGCAGTTTACCAGGGACAATACGGGACACCATATATTTT
CDR3 protein: CASSLPGTIRDTIYF
J gene: TRBJ1-3
D gene: .
V gene: TRBV28
clone size: .

CDR3 DNA: TGTGCCTGGAGTCCAGGCTCTGGAAACACCATATATTTT
CDR3 protein: CAWSPGSGNTIYF
J gene: TRBJ1-3
D gene: .
V gene: TRBV30
clone size: .

CDR3 DNA: TGTGCCAGCAGGGACAGGGCTGCAACTAATGAAAAACTGTTTTTT
CDR3 protein: CASRDRAATNEKLFF
J gene: TRBJ1-4
D gene: TRBD1
V gene: TRBV2
clone size: .

CDR3 DNA: TGTGCCAGCAGCCCGGGCGGCGGGGTTTACAATGAGCAGTTCTTC
CDR3 protein: CASSPGGGVYNEQFF
J gene: TRBJ2-1
D gene: .
V gene: TRBV9
clone size: .

CDR3 DNA: TGTGCCAGCAGTACGGGTCCTGAAGCTTTCTTT
CDR3 protein: CASSTGPEAFF
J gene: TRBJ1-1
D gene: .
V gene: TRBV2
clone size: .

CDR3 DNA: TGTGCCAGCAGCTTAGGGCGTAGCGGGGGGCTTCAGTCCGGGGAGCTGTTTTTT
CDR3 protein: CASSLGRSGGLQSGELFF
J gene: TRBJ2-2
D gene: TRBD2
V gene: TRBV7-2
clone size: .

CDR3 DNA: TGCAGCGTTGGTTACCGGACTGAAGCTTTCTTT
CDR3 protein: CSVGYRTEAFF
J gene: TRBJ1-1
D gene: .
V gene: TRBV29-1
clone size: .

CDR3 DNA: TGTGCCAGCAGCCTTAGCGGGCCTTACAATGAGCAGTTCTTC
CDR3 protein: CASSLSGPYNEQFF
J gene: TRBJ2-1
D gene: TRBD2
V gene: TRBV28
clone size: .

CDR3 DNA: TGCGCCAGCATGCCTAGACAGGGTAGTGAAAAACTGTTTTTT
CDR3 protein: CASMPRQGSEKLFF
J gene: TRBJ1-4
D gene: TRBD1
V gene: TRBV4-1
clone size: few

CDR3 DNA: TGCGCCAGCAGCTTGTGGCTAGCGGGGGGGCTGGAGACCCAGTACTTC
CDR3 protein: CASSLWLAGGLETQYF
J gene: TRBJ2-5
D gene: TRBD2
V gene: TRBV5-1
clone size: .

CDR3 DNA: TGCGCCAGCAGCCAATTAGGGCGGGGTCAGCCCTACAATGAGCAGTTCTTC
CDR3 protein: CASSQLGRGQPYNEQFF
J gene: TRBJ2-1
D gene: .
V gene: TRBV4-1
clone size: .

CDR3 DNA: TGTGCCAGCAGCCGGGACAGGCTGGATACGCAGTATTTT
CDR3 protein: CASSRDRLDTQYF
J gene: TRBJ2-3
D gene: TRBD1
V gene: TRBV5-5
clone size: .

CDR3 DNA: TGTGCCAGCAGCTTGGGCTTCCGTACAGAACCCCTCCACTTT
CDR3 protein: CASSLGFRTEPLHF
J gene: TRBJ1-6
D gene: .
V gene: TRBV5-4
clone size: .

CDR3 DNA: TGTGCCAGCAATCCGGGACAGCGGACTAATGAAAAACTGTTTTTT
CDR3 protein: CASNPGQRTNEKLFF
J gene: TRBJ1-4
D gene: TRBD1
V gene: TRBV28
clone size: .

CDR3 DNA: TGTGCCAGTAGTATCCCCTGGGACAGACCCAATTCACCCCTCCACTTT
CDR3 protein: CASSIPWDRPNSPLHF
J gene: TRBJ1-6
D gene: TRBD1
V gene: TRBV19
clone size: .

CDR3 DNA: TGTGCCAGCAGCTTAGGGTCTAGCGGGCATTCCTACGAGCAGTACTTC
CDR3 protein: CASSLGSSGHSYEQYF
J gene: TRBJ2-7
D gene: TRBD2
V gene: TRBV7-2
clone size: .

CDR3 DNA: TGTGCCAGCAGTTATGGGCCCGGGGGAACCTACGAGCAGTACTTC
CDR3 protein: CASSYGPGGTYEQYF
J gene: TRBJ2-7
D gene: .
V gene: TRBV6-5
clone size: .

CDR3 DNA: TGTGCCAGTAGCTCTACAGGGGCGGATAGCAATCAGCCCCAGCATTTT
CDR3 protein: CASSSTGADSNQPQHF
J gene: TRBJ1-5
D gene: TRBD1
V gene: TRBV19
clone size: .

CDR3 DNA: TGCAGCGTTGACAGGGTCGACACAGATACGCAGTATTTT
CDR3 protein: CSVDRVDTDTQYF
J gene: TRBJ2-3
D gene: .
V gene: TRBV29-1
clone size: .

CDR3 DNA: TGTGCCAGCAGCTTAGGGGGGACTGGGGGCAATGAGCAGTTCTTC
CDR3 protein: CASSLGGTGGNEQFF
J gene: TRBJ2-1
D gene: .
V gene: TRBV11-3
clone size: .

CDR3 DNA: TGTGCCTGGCAACAGGGGAGTCTCTACAATGAGCAGTTCTTC
CDR3 protein: CAWQQGSLYNEQFF
J gene: TRBJ2-1
D gene: TRBD1
V gene: TRBV30
clone size: .

CDR3 DNA: TGTGCCAGCAGCTTAGATTGCCCCTCCGGGACAGGGAATTCACCCCTCCACTTT
CDR3 protein: CASSLDCPSGTGNSPLHF
J gene: TRBJ1-6
D gene: TRBD1
V gene: TRBV11-3
clone size: .

CDR3 DNA: TGTGCCAGCAGCTCGCGGGAGGGGATTTTCGGACCCCTCCACTTT
CDR3 protein: CASSSREGIFGPLHF
J gene: TRBJ1-6
D gene: .
V gene: TRBV7-2
clone size: .

CDR3 DNA: TGTGCCAGCAGGGGCTCACAGGGAAATTCACCCCTCCACTTT
CDR3 protein: CASRGSQGNSPLHF
J gene: TRBJ1-6
D gene: .
V gene: TRBV2
clone size: .

CDR3 DNA: TGTGCCAGCAACGTCGGGGGCACAGATACGCAGTATTTT
CDR3 protein: CASNVGGTDTQYF
J gene: TRBJ2-3
D gene: .
V gene: TRBV2
clone size: .

CDR3 DNA: TGTGCCAGCAGTGCACAGACTAATGAAAAACTGTTTTTT
CDR3 protein: CASSAQTNEKLFF
J gene: TRBJ1-4
D gene: .
V gene: TRBV7-9
clone size: .

CDR3 DNA: TGTGCCAGTAGCCTACAGGGGGAGGCCGGGGAGCTGTTTTTT
CDR3 protein: CASSLQGEAGELFF
J gene: TRBJ2-2
D gene: TRBD1
V gene: TRBV19
clone size: once

CDR3 DNA: TGTGCCAGCAGGTTCCCGGGACAGGGGGCCCACGAGCAGTACTTC
CDR3 protein: CASRFPGQGAHEQYF
J gene: TRBJ2-7
D gene: TRBD1
V gene: TRBV2
clone size: once

CDR3 DNA: TGTGCCAGCAGTGACCTAGGAGTGTATAGCAATCAGCCCCAGCATTTT
CDR3 protein: CASSDLGVYSNQPQHF
J gene: TRBJ1-5
D gene: .
V gene: TRBV6-1
clone size: .

CDR3 DNA: TGTGCCAGCAGGGAGACTAGCGGGGGGGGAGGTACGCAGTATTTT
CDR3 protein: CASRETSGGGGTQYF
J gene: TRBJ2-3
D gene: TRBD2
V gene: TRBV2
clone size: .

CDR3 DNA: TGCGCCAGCAGCTTCGCGGCAGGGGGCTCTGGGGCCAACGTCCTGACTTTC
CDR3 protein: CASSFAAGGSGANVLTF
J gene: TRBJ2-6
D gene: TRBD1
V gene: TRBV5-1
clone size: .

CDR3 DNA: TGTGCCAGCACCACGATAAGAGGGGGGGGTCAGCCCCAGCATTTT
CDR3 protein: CASTTIRGGGQPQHF
J gene: TRBJ1-5
D gene: .
V gene: TRBV6-5
clone size: once

CDR3 DNA: TGTGCCAGCAGCCAAAGAGGACAGGGCAGGTACACCGGGGAGCTGTTTTTT
CDR3 protein: CASSQRGQGRYTGELFF
J gene: TRBJ2-2
D gene: TRBD1
V gene: TRBV7-6
clone size: .

CDR3 DNA: TGTGCCAGCAGTGACAGGGGAGCCAAAAACATTCAGTACTTC
CDR3 protein: CASSDRGAKNIQYF
J gene: TRBJ2-4
D gene: .
V gene: TRBV6-4
clone size: .